Described below is a single T cell receptor beta chain sequence and its context. The antigen is not known. The data are from a study of response to subunit inactivated influenza vaccine. Study-wide points: The study's authors posited that every seasonal influenza vaccination enlists few new T cells.

TCRdb reanalysed the RT-PCR reads using MiXCR and keeps one entry per CDR3 protein. Of 500,000 to 600,000 distinct CDR3 sequences listed, approximately 15% are singletons. The CDR3 runs 13 residues. Trimming shortened V by 4 bases and J by 5 bases, and 10 bases separated the two germline ends. The germline V gene has CDR1 SEHNR and CDR2 FQNEAQ (reference sequence). The rearrangement links TRBV7-9 to TRBJ2-3; D is uncertain. This TCR was sampled from a middle-aged man who received an inactivated influenza vaccine. Material: PBMCs from blood, obtained 11 to 12 days after vaccination. CDR3 amino acids: CASSSHGRDTQYF. DNA for the CDR3: TGTGCCAGCAGCTCCCACGGGCGAGATACGCAGTATTTT.